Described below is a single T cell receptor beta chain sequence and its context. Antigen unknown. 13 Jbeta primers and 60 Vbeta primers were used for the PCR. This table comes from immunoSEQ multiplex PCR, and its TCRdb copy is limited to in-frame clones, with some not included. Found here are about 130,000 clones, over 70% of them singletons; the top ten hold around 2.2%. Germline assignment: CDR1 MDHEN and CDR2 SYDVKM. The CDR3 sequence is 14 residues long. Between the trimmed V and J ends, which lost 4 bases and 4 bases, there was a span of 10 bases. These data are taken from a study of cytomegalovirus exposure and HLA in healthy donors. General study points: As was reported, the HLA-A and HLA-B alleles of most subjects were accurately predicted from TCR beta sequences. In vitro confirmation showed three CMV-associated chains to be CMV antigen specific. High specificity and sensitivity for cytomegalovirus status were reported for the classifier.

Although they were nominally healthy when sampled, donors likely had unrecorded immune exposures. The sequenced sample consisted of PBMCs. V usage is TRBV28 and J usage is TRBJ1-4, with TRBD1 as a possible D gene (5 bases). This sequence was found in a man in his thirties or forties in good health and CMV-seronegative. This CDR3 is CASSSGRDNEKLFF. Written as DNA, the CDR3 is TGTGCCAGCAGTTCTGGCAGGGATAATGAAAAACTGTTTTTT.